This T cell receptor beta chain was recovered during a study of cytomegalovirus exposure and HLA in healthy donors. The study, taken as a whole, reports: According to an earlier analysis, most TCR beta V segments yielded productive rearrangements about 87% or about 30% of the time.

Amplification used 60 Vbeta primers and 13 Jbeta primers. Here immunoSEQ multiplex PCR was the method, and the copy in TCRdb shows in-frame clones only, minus some. The repertoire has over 60,000 clones, 75% of them found once; the top ten carry 7% to 9.5%. This CDR3 region has 13 residues. The germline gives CDR1 SNHLY, CDR2 FYNNEI. The V end lost 7 bases, the J end lost 2 bases, and 11 bases lay between the germline ends. Worth noting for this clone: What it recognizes is unknown.

The receptor's source is a woman in her twenties or thirties in good health and CMV-seropositive. The V call is TRBV2, the J call TRBJ1-2; D not certain. Material for sequencing was PBMCs. The CDR3 coding sequence is TGTGCCAGCAAGCAGGCCAACAACTATGGCTACACCTTC. Translated, it gives CASKQANNYGYTF. Filled out from reference TRBV2 and TRBJ1-2, the complete variable domain reads EPEVTQTPSHQVTQMGQEVILRCVPISNHLYFYWYRQILGQKVEFLVSFYNNEISEKSEIFDDQFSVERPDGSNFTLKIRSTKLEDSAMYFCASKQANNYGYTFGSGTRLTVV.